A single sample gave rise to the 21 T cell receptor beta chains below, sequenced in a study of T cells in women clearing cervical HPV infection. The assay was immunoSEQ multiplex PCR, and TCRdb's table has in-frame clones only and misses some. The sample table includes tens of thousands of clones. The sequenced sample was blood buffy coat. Every receptor here comes from a woman between 18 and 70 years old with a cervical HPV16 infection that either progressed to CIN3+ or cleared (not recorded which).

Comments on this clone: The read terminates 3 residues before the CDR3 end, so the remaining end is supplied by the germline J gene. V gene TRBV12-3 or TRBV12-4 combines with J gene TRBJ2-3; D is uncertain. The V end was cut by 6 bases, the J end by 0 bases, with 10 bases between. This CDR3 region has 14 residues. CDR3 DNA, as far as it was read: TGTGCCAGCAGCCCCCAGATGAGCACAGATACG. It is translated as CASSPQMSTDT. In full, the CDR3 is CASSPQMSTDTQYF.

To note about this clone: The read terminates 3 residues before the CDR3 end, so the remaining end is supplied by the germline J gene. The chain carries TRBV11-2 and TRBJ2-5; the match to TRBD2 covers 11 bases. The CDR3 covers 15 residues. Germline assignment: CDR1 SGHAT and CDR2 FQNNGV. The CDR3 DNA, read in part, is TGTGCCAGCAGCGAGGGACTAGCGGCGTCAGATACC. This gives the protein CASSEGLAASDT. Given in full, the CDR3 is CASSEGLAASDTQYF.

By frequency, this clone is medium-sized (0.01 to 0.1%). The CDR3 spells CASSFFLTAYEQYF. CDR3 DNA (partial): TGTGCCAGCAGCTTCTTCCTGACAGCGTACGAG. This rearrangement joins TRBV13 to TRBJ2-7; a weak D match, TRBD1 (5 bases). The read ends 3 residues before the CDR3 terminus; that terminus is restored from the germline J gene. V lost 3 bases and J 4 bases, leaving 13 bases between the germline ends. Germline V gives CDR1 PRHDT, CDR2 FYEKMQ (reference sequence). This CDR3 has 14 amino acids.

A word on this clone: The read halts 3 residues ahead of the CDR3 end, with the missing end drawn from the germline J gene. This chain links TRBV19 with TRBJ1-4; 9 bases map to TRBD1. Unmatched junction bases numbered 4, after V lost 7 bases and J lost 7 bases. The V gene's germline CDR1 is LNHDA and CDR2 SQIVND (reference sequence). CDR3 length: 13 residues. The CDR3: CASIKQGAEKLFF. The CDR3 DNA, read in part, is TGTGCCAGTATTAAACAGGGGGCTGAAAAA.

Notes on this clone: The read terminates 3 residues ahead of where the CDR3 ends, so the germline J gene completes it. The genes are TRBV20-1 and TRBJ1-4; a weak D match, TRBD1 (5 bases). Looked up from germline, CDR1 is DFQATT and CDR2 is SNEGSKA (reference sequence). This CDR3 comprises 14 residues. CDR3 DNA (partial): TGCAGTGCCGACAGCGGGGGATCAAATTCACCA. Encoded protein: CSADSGGSNSP. The CDR3 as a whole reads CSADSGGSNSPLFF.

In the case of this clone: The CDR3 is cut off 3 residues early in the read; its end comes from the germline J gene. V and J are TRBV20-1 and TRBJ1-6; D possibly corresponds to TRBD1 (5 bases). The length of the CDR3 is 13 residues. V lost 1 base and J lost 9, with 10 bases in between. In germline, CDR1 is DFQATT, CDR2 SNEGSKA (reference sequence). The DNA read from the CDR3 is TGCAGTGCTAGAGGGACATTTTTTTCACCC. Its protein product is CSARGTFFSP. In full, the CDR3 is CSARGTFFSPLHF.

The CDR3 sequence: CASSAGGYEQYF. The DNA read from the CDR3 is TGTGCCAGCAGTGCAGGGGGCTACGAG. The V call is TRBV6-1, the J call TRBJ2-7, with 7 bases aligning to TRBD1. The CDR3 end is not reached by the read, which stops 3 residues before it; the germline J gene fills it in. The V and J ends lost 4 bases and 3 bases, in that order; junction bases with no gene match: 0. The CDR3 is 12 amino acids. CDR1 and CDR2 (germline): MNHNS, SASEGT.

About this clone itself: The DNA ends 3 residues before the CDR3 does, and the rest of the CDR3 is filled in from the germline J gene. V gene TRBV7-9 combines with J gene TRBJ2-5; 7 bases fit TRBD1. The junction had 10 bases not matched to a gene; V was cut back by 5 bases and J by 4 bases. This CDR3 is 15 amino acids long. Germline-derived CDR1 and CDR2 are SEHNR and FQNEAQ (reference sequence). The CDR3 is CASSRNRGDLETQYF. The CDR3 bases that were read are TGTGCCAGCAGCCGAAACAGGGGTGATTTAGAGACC. The whole variable domain, remainder taken from reference TRBV7-9 and TRBJ2-5, is DTGVSQNPRHKITKRGQNVTFRCDPISEHNRLYWYRQTLGQGPEFLTYFQNEAQLEKSRLLSDRFSAERPKGSFSTLEIQRTEQGDSAMYLCASSRNRGDLETQYFGPGTRLLVL.

About this clone itself: The read gets to within 3 residues of the CDR3 end, and the germline J gene fills in the rest. The chain employs TRBV5-6 and TRBJ1-6, with D unclear. The germline gives CDR1 SGHDT, CDR2 YYEEEE. Trimming removed 1 base at V and 10 bases at J, with 12 bases between. CDR3 size: 14 residues. The covered CDR3 bases are TGTGCCAGCAGCTTGCTAGCCCCAACCTCACCC. Amino acid sequence: CASSLLAPTSP. In full, the CDR3 is CASSLLAPTSPLHF.

Regarding this clone: The CDR3 end lies 3 residues beyond the end of the read and is filled in from the germline J gene. The chain is built from TRBV4-1 and TRBJ1-1; a possible D gene is TRBD1 (5 bases). Trimming cost V 4 bases and J 1 base, with 7 bases left between them. Germline CDR1 reads MGHRA; CDR2 reads YSYEKL. The CDR3 is 13 amino acids. CDR3 DNA, as far as it was read: TGCGCCAGCAGCCTCGGACAGAACACTGAA. Its protein product is CASSLGQNTE. Given in full, the CDR3 is CASSLGQNTEAFF.

As concerns this clone: The missing CDR3 end, 3 residues past where the read stops, is filled in from the germline J gene. The rearrangement uses TRBV20-1 and TRBJ1-2; maybe TRBD1 (5 bases). There are 13 residues in the CDR3. Trimming cost V 0 bases and J 4 bases, with 9 bases left between them. Germline assignment: CDR1 DFQATT and CDR2 SNEGSKA (reference sequence). The DNA read from the CDR3 is TGCAGTGCTAGAGAAGACAGCTCCTATGGC. Translating it yields CSAREDSSYG. The complete CDR3 reads CSAREDSSYGYTF.

About this clone itself: Sequencing ends 3 residues short of the CDR3 end; the germline J gene provides the rest. V usage is TRBV7-2 and J usage is TRBJ1-4, with 7 bases that match TRBD1. This CDR3 is built from 15 residues. Germline assignment: CDR1 SGHTA and CDR2 FQGNSA. The CDR3 loop reads CASSLAGQTNSPLFF. The covered CDR3 bases are TGTGCCAGCAGCTTAGCGGGACAGACGAATTCACCA. Looking up the rest from reference TRBV7-2 and TRBJ1-4 gives the full variable domain: GAGVSQSPSNKVTEKGKDVELRCDPISGHTALYWYRQSLGQGLEFLIYFQGNSAPDKSGLPSDRFSAERTGGSVSTLTIQRTQQEDSAVYLCASSLAGQTNSPLFFGSGTQLSVL.

Details on this clone: The CDR3 goes on 3 residues after the read ends, and that part is filled in from the germline J gene. V and J are TRBV2 and TRBJ1-2; TRBD1 aligns across 8 bases. The V gene's germline CDR1 is SNHLY and CDR2 FYNNEI. The CDR3 covers 16 residues. The CDR3 bases that were read are TGTGCCAGCAGTGTCCTACTGACAGGGGTCGGGGATACC. It translates to CASSVLLTGVGDT. From start to end, the CDR3 is CASSVLLTGVGDTYTF.

As regards this clone: From the germline J gene comes the end of the CDR3, since the read stops 3 residues before it. The chain couples TRBV30 to TRBJ1-6; D gene uncertain. Germline values: CDR1 GTSNPN, CDR2 SVGIG (reference sequence). The V end lost 3 bases, the J end lost 0 bases, and 6 bases lay between the germline ends. CDR3 length: 14 residues. CDR3 residues: CAWSTGSYNSPLHF. Incomplete CDR3 DNA: TGTGCCTGGAGCACTGGCTCCTATAATTCACCC. Filled out from reference TRBV30 and TRBJ1-6, the complete variable domain reads SQTIHQWPATLVQPVGSPLSLECTVEGTSNPNLYWYRQAAGRGLQLLFYSVGIGQISSEVPQNLSASRPQDRQFILSSKKLLLSDSGFYLCAWSTGSYNSPLHFGNGTRLTVT.

A word on this clone: The CDR3 end lies 3 residues beyond the end of the read and is filled in from the germline J gene. V usage is TRBV10-3 and J usage is TRBJ2-2, with 9 bases that match TRBD1. After removal of 2 bases from V and 7 bases from J, the junction contained 2 bases not matched to a gene. Germline lookup yields CDR1 ENHRY and CDR2 SYGVKD. CDR3 size: 14 residues. Partial CDR3 DNA: TGTGCCATCAGTGAGACAGGGGGCATCGGGGAG. Translating it yields CAISETGGIGE. In full, the CDR3 reads CAISETGGIGELFF.

Worth noting for this clone: The read terminates 3 residues ahead of where the CDR3 ends, so the germline J gene completes it. The rearrangement uses TRBV19 and TRBJ1-4; D gene uncertain. Trimming pared 5 bases from V and 8 bases from J, leaving 15 bases between. Germline V lookup: CDR1 LNHDA, CDR2 SQIVND (reference sequence). The CDR3 covers 14 residues. CDR3: CASSFQTPEEKLFF. The CDR3 bases that were read are TGTGCCAGTAGTTTCCAGACACCGGAGGAAAAA.

Comment on this clone: From the germline J gene comes the end of the CDR3, since the read stops 3 residues before it. The V call is TRBV10-2, the J call TRBJ2-1, with D maybe TRBD2 (6 bases). V lost 4 bases, J lost 0 bases, and 10 bases lay in between. The germline V gene encodes CDR1 WSHSY and CDR2 SAAADI. This CDR3 is 15 amino acids long. CDR3 loop: CASSGASVSYNEQFF. The DNA read from the CDR3 is TGCGCCAGCAGTGGGGCTAGCGTCTCCTACAATGAG.

Turning to this clone: Sequencing ends 3 residues short of the CDR3 end; the germline J gene provides the rest. The chain recombines TRBV7-2 with TRBJ2-4; D possibly corresponds to TRBD1 (5 bases). CDR3 length: 13 amino acids. Germline CDR1 is SGHTA and CDR2 is FQGNSA. The sequenced CDR3 bases are TGTGCCAGCAGCTCCCGACAGAGCTATGGT. Translating gives CASSSRQSYG. The complete CDR3 reads CASSSRQSYGQYF.

Notes on this clone: From the germline J gene comes the end of the CDR3, since the read stops 3 residues before it. J is TRBJ1-4 and V is TRBV5-1; weak D call: TRBD1 (5 bases). With 2 bases removed from V and 2 bases from J, the gap between germline ends came to 7 bases. Germline V gives CDR1 SGHRS, CDR2 YFSETQ. This CDR3 is built from 14 residues. CDR3 loop: CASSFGGTNEKLFF. CDR3 DNA, as far as it was read: TGCGCCAGCAGCTTCGGGGGGACTAATGAAAAA.

As to this clone: At one boundary the junction diverges from the germline segment, which might be a read error. The sequenced fragment ends 3 residues before the CDR3 boundary, so the rest is inferred from the germline J gene. Other DNA sequences in the same sample also yield this CDR3. The rearrangement joins TRBV19 to TRBJ1-3, with a tentative D call TRBD1 (6 bases). The CDR3 is 16 amino acids. The germline CDR1 and CDR2 sequences are LNHDA and SQIVND (reference sequence). The covered CDR3 bases are TGTGCCAGTAACCAACCGGGACAACGCTCTGGAAACACA. Translating it yields CASNQPGQRSGNT. The entire CDR3 protein reads CASNQPGQRSGNTIYF.

In regard to this clone: The read finishes 3 residues shy of the CDR3 end, and the germline J gene is used to complete it. The rearrangement joins TRBV7-2 to TRBJ2-5; possible D gene TRBD2, 6 bases. Germline lookup yields CDR1 SGHTA and CDR2 FQGNSA. V lost 3 bases and J lost 5, with 16 bases in between. The CDR3 has 15 amino acids. The chain's CDR3 is CASSFNGGSAETQYF. The CDR3 bases that were read are TGTGCCAGCAGCTTCAACGGGGGTTCTGCGGAGACC.